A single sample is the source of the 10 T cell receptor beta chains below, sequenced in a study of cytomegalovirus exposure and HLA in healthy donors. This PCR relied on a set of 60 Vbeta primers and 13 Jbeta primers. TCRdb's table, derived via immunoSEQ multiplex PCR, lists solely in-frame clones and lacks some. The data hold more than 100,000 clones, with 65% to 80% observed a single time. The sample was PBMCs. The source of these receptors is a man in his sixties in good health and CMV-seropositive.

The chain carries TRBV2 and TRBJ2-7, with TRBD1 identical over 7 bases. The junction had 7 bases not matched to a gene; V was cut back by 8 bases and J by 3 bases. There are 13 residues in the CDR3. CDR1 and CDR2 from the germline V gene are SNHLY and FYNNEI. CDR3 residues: CASGGQQGYEQYF. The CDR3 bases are TGTGCCAGCGGGGGACAGCAGGGCTACGAGCAGTACTTC.

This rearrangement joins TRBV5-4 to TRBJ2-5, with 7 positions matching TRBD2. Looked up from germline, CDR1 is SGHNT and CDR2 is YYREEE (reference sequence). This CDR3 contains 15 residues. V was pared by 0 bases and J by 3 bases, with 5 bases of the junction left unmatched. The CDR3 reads CASSLDAGGKETQYF. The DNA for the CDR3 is TGTGCCAGCAGCTTGGATGCCGGGGGGAAAGAGACCCAGTACTTC.

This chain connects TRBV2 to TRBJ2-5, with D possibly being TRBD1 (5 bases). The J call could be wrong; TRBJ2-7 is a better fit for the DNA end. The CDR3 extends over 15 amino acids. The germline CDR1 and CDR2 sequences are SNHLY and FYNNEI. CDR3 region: CASSAVGQGLHEQYF. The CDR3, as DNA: TGTGCCAGCAGTGCGGTTGGGCAGGGTCTCCACGAGCAGTACTTC.

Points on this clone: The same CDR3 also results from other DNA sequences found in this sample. CDR3 sequence: CASSNAGGNQPQHF. The CDR3 DNA reads as TGTGCCAGTAGTAACGCGGGTGGCAATCAGCCCCAGCATTTT. This chain joins TRBV19 and TRBJ1-5; D is ambiguous. This CDR3 spans 14 amino acids. The germline V gene has CDR1 LNHDA and CDR2 SQIVND (reference sequence). V was shortened by 4 bases and J by 2 bases, with 9 bases between the two germline ends. The entire variable domain, with the rest obtained from reference TRBV19 and TRBJ1-5, is as follows: DGGITQSPKYLFRKEGQNVTLSCEQNLNHDAMYWYRQDPGQGLRLIYYSQIVNDFQKGDIAEGYSVSREKKESFPLTVTSAQKNPTAFYLCASSNAGGNQPQHFGDGTRLSIL.

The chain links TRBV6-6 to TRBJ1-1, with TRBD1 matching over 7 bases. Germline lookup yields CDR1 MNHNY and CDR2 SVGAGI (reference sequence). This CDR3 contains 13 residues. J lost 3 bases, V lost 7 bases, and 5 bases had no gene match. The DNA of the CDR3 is TGTGCCAGCATGCGACAGGGTGACACTGAAGCTTTCTTT. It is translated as CASMRQGDTEAFF.

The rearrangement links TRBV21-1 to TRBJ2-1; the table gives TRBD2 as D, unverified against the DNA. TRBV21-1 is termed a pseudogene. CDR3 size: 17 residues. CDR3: CASSKVRRASIYNEQFF. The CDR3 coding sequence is TGTGCCAGCAGCAAAGTGAGGAGGGCTAGCATCTACAATGAGCAGTTCTTC.

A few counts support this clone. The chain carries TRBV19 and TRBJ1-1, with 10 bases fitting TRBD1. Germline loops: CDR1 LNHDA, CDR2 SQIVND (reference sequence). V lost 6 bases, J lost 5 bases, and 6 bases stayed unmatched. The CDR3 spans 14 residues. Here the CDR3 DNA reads TGTGCCAGTAGCCGACAGGGGGCGAAGACTGAAGCTTTCTTT. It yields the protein CASSRQGAKTEAFF.

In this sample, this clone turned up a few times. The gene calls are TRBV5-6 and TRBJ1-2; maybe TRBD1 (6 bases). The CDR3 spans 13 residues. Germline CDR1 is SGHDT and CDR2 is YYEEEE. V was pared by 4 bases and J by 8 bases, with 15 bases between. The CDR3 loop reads CASSPSPGEGYTF. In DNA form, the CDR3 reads TGTGCCAGCAGCCCTTCCCCAGGGGAAGGCTACACCTTC.

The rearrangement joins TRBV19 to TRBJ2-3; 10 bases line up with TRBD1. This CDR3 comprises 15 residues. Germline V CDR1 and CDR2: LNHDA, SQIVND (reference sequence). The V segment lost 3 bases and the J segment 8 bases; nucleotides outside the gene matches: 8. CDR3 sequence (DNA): TGTGCCAGTAGTATTACTCCCGGGACAGGGGTTACGCAGTATTTT. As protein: CASSITPGTGVTQYF.

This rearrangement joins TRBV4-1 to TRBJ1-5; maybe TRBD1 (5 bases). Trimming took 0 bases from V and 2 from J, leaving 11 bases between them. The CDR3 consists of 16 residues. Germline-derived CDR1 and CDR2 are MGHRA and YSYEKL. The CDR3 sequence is CASSQDRGYGNQPQHF. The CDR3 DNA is TGCGCCAGCAGCCAAGATAGGGGATATGGCAATCAGCCCCAGCATTTT.